One sample yielded the 32 T cell receptor beta chains listed below, sequenced in a study of blood T cell repertoires in COVID-19. Profiling relied on immunoSEQ multiplex PCR, and the TCRdb table lists in-frame clones only, not all of them. The sample yields 150,000 to 200,000 clones, about 80% seen once. The sample comprised PBMCs or T cells enriched from blood (not recorded which). All receptors come from a man between 45 and 60 years old who had recovered from COVID-19.

The J gene is TRBJ2-2, the V gene TRBV7-3; D not resolved. Trimming removed 5 bases at V and 6 bases at J, with 16 bases between. Germline CDR1 reads SGHTA; CDR2 reads FQGTGA. The length of the CDR3 is 15 residues. The CDR3 loop is CASSPRLQEPGELFF. The CDR3 DNA reads as TGTGCCAGCAGCCCCCGACTGCAAGAACCCGGGGAGCTGTTTTTT.

This chain uses TRBV29-1 with TRBJ1-2; D gene ambiguous. There are 15 residues in the CDR3. The germline V gene encodes CDR1 SQVTM and CDR2 ANQGSEA. V lost 3 bases, J lost 2 bases, and 16 bases lay in between. The DNA of the CDR3 is TGCAGCGTTGATTTGCGACTCCCGGAGAACTATGGCTACACCTTC. As protein: CSVDLRLPENYGYTF.

This clone occurred a few times. The CDR3 is CASSHGTAYQYF. In DNA form, the CDR3 reads TGTGCCAGCAGCCACGGGACAGCATACCAGTACTTC. The rearrangement joins TRBV3-1 (or the pseudogene TRBV3-2) to TRBJ2-7, with 7 bases lining up with TRBD1. This CDR3 spans 12 amino acids. J was trimmed by 10 bases and V by 3 bases; bases with no gene match: 6. The germline V gene has CDR1 LGHDT and CDR2 YNNKEL (reference sequence).

The V call is TRBV18, the J call TRBJ1-2; 7 nucleotides line up with TRBD1. The CDR3 contains 15 residues. CDR1 KGHSH and CDR2 LQKENI come from the germline V gene. The ends lost 4 bases at V and 7 bases at J; junction bases unmatched: 12. CDR3 in DNA: TGTGCCAGCTCACTCTCAGACAGGGATTGGCGTGGCTACACCTTC. Encoded protein: CASSLSDRDWRGYTF.

The chain links TRBV11-3 to TRBJ1-6; 9 bases map to TRBD1. The V gene's germline CDR1 is SGHNT and CDR2 YENEEA. Trimming took 5 bases from V and 8 from J; bases not matched to a gene: 4. This CDR3 spans 14 amino acids. CDR3 protein: CASSQTGGDSPLHF. The CDR3 DNA reads as TGTGCCAGCAGCCAAACAGGGGGCGATTCACCCCTCCACTTT. Looking up the rest from reference TRBV11-3 and TRBJ1-6 gives the full variable domain: EAGVVQSPRYKIIEKKQPVAFWCNPISGHNTLYWYLQNLGQGPELLIRYENEEAVDDSQLPKDRFSAERLKGVDSTLKIQPAELGDSAVYLCASSQTGGDSPLHFGNGTRLTVT.

The chain employs TRBV19 and TRBJ2-7; TRBD2 agrees at 7 bases. Trimming cost V 3 bases and J 2 bases; bases outside gene matches: 7. The V gene's germline CDR1 is LNHDA and CDR2 SQIVND (reference sequence). The CDR3 has 15 residues. The CDR3 loop is CASSITGGGAYEQYF. CDR3 coding DNA: TGTGCCAGTAGTATTACGGGAGGCGGTGCCTACGAGCAGTACTTC.

This chain connects TRBV3-1 (or the pseudogene TRBV3-2) to TRBJ2-2, with 8 bases matching TRBD2. With V trimmed by 4 bases and J by 4 bases, 5 bases remained unmatched. There are 15 residues in the CDR3. The germline V gene has CDR1 LGHDT and CDR2 YNNKEL (reference sequence). The CDR3 region is CASSRGTSLTGELFF. CDR3 DNA: TGTGCCAGCAGCCGAGGGACTAGTCTCACCGGGGAGCTGTTTTTT.

The J gene is TRBJ2-1, the V gene TRBV11-1; 11 bases match TRBD1. Per germline, CDR1 SGHAT and CDR2 FQDESV (reference sequence). The V gene end was trimmed by 3 bases and the J gene end by 7 bases; junction bases not matched to a gene: 5. CDR3 length: 15 residues. CDR3 loop: CASSLDGTGGNEQFF. The CDR3 DNA follows: TGTGCCAGCAGCTTGGACGGGACAGGGGGAAATGAGCAGTTCTTC.

This chain uses TRBV6-5 with TRBJ2-7; 8 bases line up with TRBD1. Trimming took 4 bases from V and 6 from J; bases not matched to a gene: 8. The CDR3 extends over 14 amino acids. CDR1 and CDR2 from the germline V gene are MNHEY and SVGAGI. CDR3 DNA: TGTGCCAGCAGTTTGGGCAGGGGGCTAGGCGAGCAGTACTTC. It yields the protein CASSLGRGLGEQYF.

This clone has a single count. The chain carries TRBV6-5 and TRBJ1-1; TRBD1 matches 8 bases. The CDR3 totals 14 residues. The V segment lost 6 bases and the J segment 2 bases; nucleotides outside the gene matches: 5. From germline, CDR1 is MNHEY and CDR2 SVGAGI. The CDR3 DNA sequence: TGTGCCAGCAGCCTAACAGGGGGTAACACTGAAGCTTTCTTT. Translation: CASSLTGGNTEAFF.

The chain has TRBV27 and TRBJ2-7; 12 bases agree with TRBD2. V was clipped by 8 bases and J by 4 bases; unmatched bases: 6. The CDR3 totals 14 residues. CDR1 is MNHEY, CDR2 SMNVEV, per germline (reference sequence). The CDR3 is CASGTSGRKYEQYF. The CDR3 DNA follows: TGTGCCAGCGGAACTAGCGGGAGGAAGTACGAGCAGTACTTC.

The chain links TRBV10-3 to TRBJ1-5; possibly TRBD1 for D (6 bases). V dropped 5 bases and J dropped 5 bases, with 13 bases sitting between them. The V gene's germline CDR1 is ENHRY and CDR2 SYGVKD. The CDR3 is made up of 14 amino acids. CDR3 amino acids: CAISLTDSDQPQHF. The CDR3 nucleotides read TGTGCCATCAGTCTGACGGACAGCGATCAGCCCCAGCATTTT.

The chain uses TRBV28 and TRBJ2-7; D uncertain. Trimming removed 6 bases from V and 6 bases from J, with 12 bases in between. Germline CDR1 reads MDHEN; CDR2 reads SYDVKM. This CDR3 is built from 12 residues. CDR3 nucleotide sequence: TGTGCCAGCAGCCTCGTTTTGTCCGAGCAGTACTTC. Protein sequence: CASSLVLSEQYF.

The genes are TRBV9 and TRBJ2-5, with TRBD2 identical over 11 bases. CDR1 is SGDLS, CDR2 YYNGEE, per germline. V lost 4 bases and J lost 5; bases outside the gene matches: 10. The CDR3 has 16 residues. CDR3 DNA sequence: TGTGCCAGCAGCCCCGGGAATAGCGGGGGGGCGGAGACCCAGTACTTC. Amino acid sequence: CASSPGNSGGAETQYF.

The chain combines TRBV5-1 with TRBJ1-2; 9 bases are shared with TRBD1. This CDR3 spans 14 amino acids. The germline V gene encodes CDR1 SGHRS and CDR2 YFSETQ. V was clipped by 0 bases and J by 7 bases; unmatched bases: 4. The CDR3 DNA reads as TGCGCCAGCAGCTTGGGGACAGGGGATAGTGGCTACACCTTC. This codes for CASSLGTGDSGYTF.

This clone has just a few counts. The chain uses TRBV18 and TRBJ2-7; D is perhaps TRBD1 (5 bases). Trimming left V 0 bases short and J 2 bases short, with 8 bases between. CDR3 length equals 14 residues. Germline CDR1 reads KGHSH; CDR2 reads LQKENI. DNA for the CDR3: TGTGCCAGCTCACCACCCCAGGGTGCCTACGAGCAGTACTTC. As protein: CASSPPQGAYEQYF.

This rearrangement joins TRBV7-3 to TRBJ1-1, with D perhaps matching TRBD1 (6 bases). This CDR3 has 13 amino acids. Trimming removed 6 bases at V and 6 bases at J, with 14 bases between. CDR1 and CDR2 from the germline V gene are SGHTA and FQGTGA. The CDR3 here is CASRETGGAEAFF. DNA of the CDR3: TGTGCCAGCAGGGAGACAGGTGGGGCTGAAGCTTTCTTT.

The chain employs TRBV19 and TRBJ2-1; TRBD2 matches at 12 bases. CDR3 length: 16 amino acids. CDR1 and CDR2 (germline): LNHDA, SQIVND (reference sequence). V was pared by 5 bases and J by 0 bases, with 2 bases of the junction left unmatched. DNA for the CDR3: TGTGCCAGTAGTCTGACTAGCGGGAGCTCCTACAATGAGCAGTTCTTC. Translating it yields CASSLTSGSSYNEQFF.

This clone was seen more than once but under ten times. This chain links TRBV5-4 with TRBJ2-7; possibly TRBD2 for D (6 bases). V lost 3 bases, J lost 5 bases, and 12 bases lay in between. Germline V gives CDR1 SGHNT, CDR2 YYREEE (reference sequence). The CDR3 totals 13 residues. CDR3 loop: CASSWRGSDEQYF. CDR3 DNA sequence: TGTGCCAGCAGCTGGAGGGGATCCGACGAGCAGTACTTC.

This clone was seen just once. The rearrangement uses TRBV28 and TRBJ1-4, with 9 nucleotides matching TRBD1. Per germline, CDR1 MDHEN and CDR2 SYDVKM. This CDR3 is 14 amino acids long. Losses at the gene ends were 3 bases for V and 6 bases for J; bases not matched to a gene: 2. DNA of the CDR3: TGTGCCAGCAGTTTTACAGGGGGCGATGAAAAACTGTTTTTT. This sequence encodes CASSFTGGDEKLFF.

This sequence joins TRBV27 and TRBJ1-6; TRBD1 is a possible D gene (5 bases). CDR1 is MNHEY and CDR2 is SMNVEV in the germline V gene (reference sequence). There are 16 residues in the CDR3. V gave up 6 bases and J gave up 0 bases, with 12 bases separating them. CDR3 nucleotide sequence: TGTGCCAGCAGCCGGACACTTAGCTCCTATAATTCACCCCTCCACTTT. Its translation is CASSRTLSSYNSPLHF.

The chain couples TRBV5-6 to TRBJ2-7, with D unclear. This CDR3 has 12 residues. V lost 2 bases to trimming and J lost 5 bases, with 8 bases between them. Germline V gene lookup returns CDR1 SGHDT and CDR2 YYEEEE. The CDR3 nucleotides read TGTGCCAGCAGCTTCCCATCCCACGAGCAGTACTTC. Translation gives CASSFPSHEQYF.

V usage is TRBV7-9 and J usage is TRBJ2-7; no clear D. V dropped 4 bases and J dropped 4 bases, with 14 bases sitting between them. This CDR3 is 14 amino acids long. The germline V gene encodes CDR1 SEHNR and CDR2 FQNEAQ (reference sequence). The CDR3 spells CASSYASTGYEQYF. DNA of the CDR3: TGTGCCAGCAGCTACGCAAGTACCGGTTACGAGCAGTACTTC.

The chain uses TRBV27 and TRBJ2-3; D not certain. The CDR3 runs to 13 residues. Germline assignment: CDR1 MNHEY and CDR2 SMNVEV (reference sequence). Deletions cut 5 bases from V and 1 base from J, with 7 bases between. DNA for the CDR3: TGTGCCAGCAGTCCCTTCCGCACAGATACGCAGTATTTT. It is translated as CASSPFRTDTQYF.

The chain couples TRBV6-5 to TRBJ1-5; 7 bases are a match to TRBD1. The V and J ends lost 6 bases and 3 bases, in that order; junction bases with no gene match: 8. The CDR3 contains 15 residues. CDR1 is MNHEY, CDR2 SVGAGI, per germline. The CDR3 coding sequence is TGTGCCAGCAGGGGAACAGGGGCCAACAATCAGCCCCAGCATTTT. Residues: CASRGTGANNQPQHF.

This clone was found a few times. The J gene is TRBJ1-2, the V gene TRBV7-9; D gene uncertain. Germline V gene lookup returns CDR1 SEHNR and CDR2 FQNEAQ (reference sequence). Trimming removed 0 bases from V and 3 bases from J, with 14 bases in between. CDR3 size: 16 residues. CDR3 region: CASSLALGERDYGYTF. Here the CDR3 DNA reads TGTGCCAGCAGCTTAGCGCTCGGGGAGAGGGACTATGGCTACACCTTC.

The chain carries TRBV3-1 (or the pseudogene TRBV3-2) and TRBJ1-6; D unclear. The V gene lost 3 bases and the J gene lost 8 bases, with 14 bases spanning the gap. Germline V CDR1 and CDR2: LGHDT, YNNKEL (reference sequence). CDR3 length: 15 residues. The CDR3: CASSHWEKRDSPLHF. The CDR3 bases are TGTGCCAGCAGCCATTGGGAGAAGAGGGATTCACCCCTCCACTTT.

This chain links TRBV18 with TRBJ2-3; unclear D gene. Per the germline V gene, CDR1 is KGHSH and CDR2 is LQKENI. The CDR3 is made up of 15 amino acids. The V end was cut by 0 bases, the J end by 2 bases, with 9 bases between. The CDR3 is CASSPPNTVTDTQYF. CDR3 in DNA: TGTGCCAGCTCACCACCGAACACAGTCACAGATACGCAGTATTTT.

This sequence joins TRBV9 and TRBJ1-2, with a possible D match to TRBD1 (5 bases). Germline loops: CDR1 SGDLS, CDR2 YYNGEE. The CDR3 runs to 15 residues. The V end was cut by 4 bases, the J end by 4 bases, with 17 bases between. The DNA of the CDR3 is TGTGCCAGCAGCCCAACGGAATGGCAGGGCTATGGCTACACCTTC. It codes for CASSPTEWQGYGYTF.

V is TRBV6-5 and J is TRBJ2-3, with TRBD2 matching 9 bases. J gave up 6 bases and V 4 bases, and 8 bases lay outside the gene matches. The CDR3 totals 15 residues. CDR1 MNHEY and CDR2 SVGAGI come from the germline V gene. CDR3 bases: TGTGCCAGCAGTTTTTCCCCGGCGGGAGGGGATACGCAGTATTTT. It codes for CASSFSPAGGDTQYF.

This clone is a singleton in its sample. The chain recombines TRBV6-1 with TRBJ1-2, with D possibly being TRBD1 (5 bases). CDR1 and CDR2 (germline): MNHNS, SASEGT. The CDR3 runs 14 residues. The V end lost 0 bases, the J end lost 7 bases, and 12 bases lay between the germline ends. Here the CDR3 reads CASSEAGTLGGYTF. CDR3 nucleotides: TGTGCCAGCAGTGAAGCAGGGACTCTAGGTGGCTACACCTTC.

This clone was seen a handful of times. The chain joins TRBV9 to TRBJ1-2, with a weak D call TRBD1 (6 bases). CDR3 length: 14 amino acids. The V and J ends lost 0 bases and 7 bases respectively, with 13 bases between them. Germline assignment: CDR1 SGDLS and CDR2 YYNGEE. The CDR3, as DNA: TGTGCCAGCAGCGTAGAACAGGGAGTGGGTGGCTACACCTTC. Protein: CASSVEQGVGGYTF. Drawing the rest from reference TRBV9 and TRBJ1-2, the complete variable domain is DSGVTQTPKHLITATGQRVTLRCSPRSGDLSVYWYQQSLDQGLQFLIQYYNGEERAKGNILERFSAQQFPDLHSELNLSSLELGDSALYFCASSVEQGVGGYTFGSGTRLTVV.